The entry that follows covers one T cell receptor (beta chain) sequence. Its antigen has not been determined. Per-nucleotide qualities are absent, and no much larger clonotype sits a single base away. The cohort was made up of approximately 670 healthy bone marrow donors. All cohort members were sampled while nominally healthy, although unrecorded immune exposures were likely present. The donor tested CMV seronegative and was one of the 352 seronegative cohort members. A peripheral blood sample was provided by each donor, and peripheral blood mononuclear cells were used for TCR beta sequencing. The Qiagen DNeasy Blood Extraction Kit was used to extract genomic DNA from the blood cell samples. The library was prepared using the immunoSEQ multiplex PCR assay. For the multiplex PCR, a mixture combining 60 forward primers for TCR Vbeta segments and 13 reverse primers for TCR Jbeta segments was used. The CDR3 region of rearranged TCR beta genes was amplified from genomic DNA by a multiplex PCR assay. The amplified TCR beta libraries were sequenced on the Illumina HiSeq System as 87-base-pair reads. From the authors' description of their analysis: A later analysis counted about 82 million unique TCR beta chains across the 500 to 850 repertoires, and 9 million to 14 million of these chains were shared by at least two donors. Raw reads were error-corrected and collapsed into unique sequences by a nearest-neighbor algorithm in which closely related sequences were merged to remove PCR and sequencing errors. To assign V, D and J gene segments, CDR3 sequences were aligned to IMGT reference sequences. For a sequence to be retained, at least a six-nucleotide match to both a V gene segment and a J gene segment was required. Rearrangements were classified as productive when the CDR3 lacked stop codons and remained in frame with V and J, and all other rearrangements were classified as non-productive. Following IMGT convention, CDR3 was defined as the stretch from the second conserved V-encoded cysteine up to the conserved J-encoded phenylalanine. Sequences without an unambiguous match to a single V gene segment were excluded from the earlier analysis of almost 600 of the donors. An earlier analysis of several hundred of the donors called V segments functional above 56.7% productive rearrangements and segregating when the between-donor standard deviation exceeded 5%. A statistical classification framework was developed to diagnose cytomegalovirus status using the catalog of TCR beta chain sequences. A later analysis assigned V and J genes by comparing TCR nucleotide sequences with IMGT/GENE-DB human TR gene sequences. In a later analysis, CDR3 sequences and most-parsimonious VDJ recombination scenarios were assigned using the TCRdist pipeline. In a later analysis, each TCR beta chain was defined by its CDR3 amino acid sequence together with its V-gene family, and reads lacking a unique V-gene family were excluded. In a later analysis, around 600 highly shared, low-generation-probability nucleotide sequences were removed to address suspected cross-contamination and a sequencing artifact. A later analysis calculated a clonal expansion index for each public chain from normalized within-repertoire ranks of inferred template counts. Generation probabilities in a later analysis came from a VDJ recombination model fitted to out-of-frame rearrangements, and those results were checked against IGoR. In a later analysis, TCR-TCR, TCR-HLA and TCR-CMV co-occurrence was scored with hypergeometric tests, and a repertoire-size bias correction was applied to TCR pairs. In a later analysis, false discovery rates were estimated by permuting HLA or CMV assignments 20 times. A later analysis grouped co-occurring TCRs with DBSCAN, adding TCRdist sequence similarity when clustering within HLA-allele-positive subsets. For co-occurrence clustering, repertoires with fewer than 30,000 or more than 120,000 public chains were excluded, along with four or five repertoires with anomalous nucleotide sharing. Held by TCRdb, this immuneACCESS table contains in-frame sequences only and omits some clones. Under half of the omission traces to an unresolved V gene where checked; the cause of the rest is unknown. V, J and clone size are taken as reported in that table, and D and trimming were inferred from the DNA itself. Present in this sample are under 250,000 clones, 65% to 85% of which were seen just once. In total, the top ten clones hold roughly 1.5% of the sample.

This sample was included in a study of cytomegalovirus exposure and HLA in healthy donors (dated by TCRdb to the late 2010s). With respect to the entire study: In an earlier analysis of some 550 of the donors, 250 to 350 Gb of sequence data and approximately 100 million unique TCR beta sequences from about 179 million T cells were reported. On average, around 240,000 unique TCR beta nucleotide sequences were sequenced per donor among about 400 genotyped donors of the cohort, with 15% to 20% of those sequences being non-productive. The study profiled the T cell repertoires of about 640 subjects by immunosequencing and related them to cytomegalovirus serostatus. An early release covering about 600 HLA-typed donors comprised about 300 gigabases of sequencing data and some 79 million unique TCR sequences. All discovery cohort repertoires had been generated on a single sequencing platform. The study aimed to test whether cataloging public T cell receptors could reveal signatures of past pathogen exposure. The number of donors typed differed by locus, with roughly 620-630 for A, B, C, DRB1 and DQB1, roughly 550 for DQA1, about 610 for DPA1, and some 440 for DPB1. Donor age, sex, ethnicity and CMV serostatus were compiled together with the repertoire data. Roughly 5 DR-DQ haplotypes were handled as single units for association and clustering, since linkage in the cohort was strong. Both class I and class II loci were covered by HLA typing, at four-digit resolution. Of the roughly 410 genotyped donors, 70% to 90% were placed in the genetic ancestry cluster associated with self-reported Caucasian donors. A later genetic analysis used genome-wide SNP genotypes for about 60% of the roughly 670 donors, treating that subset as a discovery cohort. An earlier analysis of several hundred of the donors used high-throughput TCR beta sequencing to judge whether each TCR beta V gene segment behaved as functional or pseudogenic. To study patterns of TCR occurrence, a later analysis re-analyzed previously published TCR beta repertoires from 650 to 750 donors and added high-resolution HLA genotyping. In the later analysis, no new phenotypic data were used to find candidate immune exposures; instead, reliance was placed on TCR beta sequences and their occurrence across donors. To predict cytomegalovirus infection status, the study brought together high-throughput TCR immunosequencing, statistical association of individual TCRs with disease status, and machine learning. A separate validation cohort of approximately 130 different subjects was used in addition to the approximately 640-subject first cohort. Here is what the overall study found, with its caveats: A later analysis found that TCR association rates varied across HLA loci, with DRB1 alleles showing the most associated TCRs and HLA-C alleles the fewest. The sequencing pipeline was judged likely to have produced a cluster of highly shared sequence variants as a technical artifact. Roughly uniform sequencing depth across donors was assumed in presence/absence analyses, although this assumption may not hold. For the cohort, immune exposure information was limited to CMV serostatus. In vitro tests confirmed that three of the cytomegalovirus-associated TCR beta chains recognize cytomegalovirus antigens. According to a later genetic analysis, donors in an Asian-associated ancestry cluster had fewer N-insertions in productive TCRs than the approximately 670-donor mean. At a false discovery rate of 0.05, a later analysis linked about 17,000 TCR beta sequences to specific HLA alleles. An earlier analysis of roughly 570 of the donors showed that most TCR beta V segments appeared in productive rearrangements either about 90% or about 30% of the time, which broadly matched IMGT annotations. The study listed 164 TCR beta chains as associated with cytomegalovirus. This cohort had only TCR beta chains sequenced, and the lack of alpha or paired-chain data limited which features could be detected. A further reported finding was that TCR beta sequences accurately predicted the HLA-A and HLA-B alleles for most subjects in the first cohort. In a later analysis, most CMV-associated TCR beta chains were found to appear HLA-restricted, with HLA associations seemingly driven largely by CMV exposure. Across donors, most TCR sequences were observed very rarely, whereas some public TCRs were present in many individuals. Strong co-occurrence of HLA alleles, especially DR and DQ, made assigning TCR associations to individual alleles difficult. The authors suggested that the approach could potentially be generalized to other disease states and immunological phenotypes. The classifier was reported to diagnose cytomegalovirus status with high specificity and sensitivity in both the original cohort and the validation cohort. An association between a missense DCLRE1C variant and V-gene and J-gene trimming of TCR beta chains was found in a later genetic analysis and replicated in an independent cohort. In a later analysis, HLA-associated TCR beta chains showed more clonal expansion and lower generation probabilities than non-associated chains that were equally common. In a later analysis, several top co-occurrence clusters were reported to appear linked to parvovirus B19, influenza, CMV and Epstein-Barr virus. Correlated functional status among segregating V segments might be attributable to linkage disequilibrium, but an unknown experimental factor could not be ruled out. Because counts were too low, roughly 18 rarely observed V segments, including chromosome 9 orphons, were left out of the earlier analysis of approximately 580 of the donors. Because HLA typing was unavailable for some donors at each locus, only the typed subset was used in association tests.

This receptor was taken from a man between 50 and 59 years old in good health and CMV-seronegative. The material sequenced was PBMCs.

The encoded CDR3 is CASSNLLAGSPSQPQHF. The nucleotides are TGTGCCAGTAGTAACCTTTTGGCGGGGTCTCCCAGTCAGCCCCAGCATTTT. Recombination connected TRBV19 to TRBJ1-5; no D gene is confidently identified. The cysteine opens and the phenylalanine closes a CDR3 of 17 amino acids. Just the 51-base CDR3 DNA is kept, in frame starting at base 1. The germline V gene (reference sequence) specifies LNHDA as CDR1 and SQIVND as CDR2. Deletion took 4 bases off V and 6 bases off J, with a span of 22 bases between the germline ends.